Sequencing of this TCR beta chain was carried out in a study of cytomegalovirus exposure and HLA in healthy donors. The CDR3 spans 14 residues. Per germline, CDR1 GTSNPN and CDR2 SVGIG (reference sequence). This clone has a single count. Its antigen is currently unknown. General study findings and limits: For cytomegalovirus status, the classifier reportedly gave diagnoses with high specificity and sensitivity. According to an earlier analysis, most TCR beta V segments yielded productive rearrangements about 87% or about 30% of the time. Researchers catalogued under 200 TCR beta chains as cytomegalovirus-associated.

Researchers ran the PCR with 60 Vbeta and 13 Jbeta primers. TCRdb keeps only in-frame clones here, not all; method: immunoSEQ multiplex PCR. The data contain approximately 190,000 clones, 75% to 85% of them singletons. J is TRBJ2-5 and V is TRBV30, with D tentatively TRBD2 (5 bases). The J call is uncertain, as TRBJ2-7 better fits the DNA end. The sequence was collected from a woman aged 18-29 years in good health and CMV-seronegative. The source material was PBMCs. The CDR3 here is CAWSVAGSTYEQYF. CDR3 coding DNA: TGTGCCTGGAGTGTGGCGGGTAGTACTTACGAGCAGTACTTC.